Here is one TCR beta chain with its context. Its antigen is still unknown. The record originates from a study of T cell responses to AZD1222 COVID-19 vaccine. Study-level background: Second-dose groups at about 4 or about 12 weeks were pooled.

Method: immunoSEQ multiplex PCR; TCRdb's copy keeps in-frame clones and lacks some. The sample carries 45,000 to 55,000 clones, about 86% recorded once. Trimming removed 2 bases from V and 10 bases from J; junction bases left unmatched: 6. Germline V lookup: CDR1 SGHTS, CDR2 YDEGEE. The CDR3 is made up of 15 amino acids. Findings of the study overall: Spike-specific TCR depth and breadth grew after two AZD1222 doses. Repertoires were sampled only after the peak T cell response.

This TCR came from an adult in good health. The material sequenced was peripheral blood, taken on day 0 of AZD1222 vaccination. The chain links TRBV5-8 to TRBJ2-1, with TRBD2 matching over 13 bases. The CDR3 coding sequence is TGTGCCAGCAGCTTTCGGACTAGCGGGAGTGAGGAGCAGTTCTTC. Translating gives CASSFRTSGSEEQFF.